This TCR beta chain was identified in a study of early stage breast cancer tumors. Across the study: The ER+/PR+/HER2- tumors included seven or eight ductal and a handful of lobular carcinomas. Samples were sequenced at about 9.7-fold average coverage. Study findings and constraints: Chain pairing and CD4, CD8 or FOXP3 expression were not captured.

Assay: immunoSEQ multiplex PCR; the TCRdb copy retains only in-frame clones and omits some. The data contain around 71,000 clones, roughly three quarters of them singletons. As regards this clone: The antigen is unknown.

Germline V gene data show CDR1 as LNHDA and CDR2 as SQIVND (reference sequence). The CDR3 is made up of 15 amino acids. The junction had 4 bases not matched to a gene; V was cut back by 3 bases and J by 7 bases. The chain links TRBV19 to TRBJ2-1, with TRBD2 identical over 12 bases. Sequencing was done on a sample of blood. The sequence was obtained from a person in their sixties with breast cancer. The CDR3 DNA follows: TGTGCCAGTAGTATTAGACTAGCGGGAGAGAATGAGCAGTTCTTC. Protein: CASSIRLAGENEQFF.